What follows are 28 T cell receptor beta chains derived from one specimen sequenced in a study of cytomegalovirus exposure and HLA in healthy donors. Both 60 Vbeta primers and 13 Jbeta primers went into the PCR. Profiling relied on immunoSEQ multiplex PCR, and the TCRdb table lists in-frame clones only, not all of them. The data hold over 100,000 clones, with roughly 70% observed a single time. Sequenced material: PBMCs. These receptors all stem from a man aged 25-45 years in good health and CMV-seropositive.

The genes are TRBV27 and TRBJ1-2; 7 bases line up with TRBD1. V lost 3 bases and J lost 7; bases outside the gene matches: 5. Germline V gene sequence: CDR1 MNHEY, CDR2 SMNVEV (reference sequence). CDR3 length: 13 residues. CDR3 sequence: CASSFTGEGGYTF. CDR3 DNA: TGTGCCAGCAGTTTCACAGGGGAAGGTGGCTACACCTTC.

The chain combines TRBV10-1 with TRBJ2-1, with TRBD2 identical over 8 bases. Trimming at V came to 5 bases and at J to 8 bases, leaving 11 bases not matched to a gene. The germline CDR1 and CDR2 sequences are WNHNN and SYGVQD (reference sequence). This CDR3 has 15 amino acids. This chain's CDR3 is CASSIGGGQGDEQFF. The CDR3 DNA is TGCGCCAGCAGTATAGGCGGGGGGCAAGGGGATGAGCAGTTCTTC.

The chain couples TRBV5-4 to TRBJ2-3, with TRBD2 as a possible D gene (6 bases). Germline assignment: CDR1 SGHNT and CDR2 YYREEE (reference sequence). The CDR3 has 16 amino acids. V shed 2 bases and J shed 3 bases, with 16 bases lying between them. The DNA of the CDR3 is TGTGCCAGCAGCTTACAAGCGGGTGCCACAACAGATACGCAGTATTTT. This sequence encodes CASSLQAGATTDTQYF.

The chain recombines TRBV2 with TRBJ2-3; 12 bases map to TRBD2. The CDR3 spans 16 residues. Germline CDR1 and CDR2: SNHLY and FYNNEI. V trimming: 5 bases; J trimming: 1 base; junction bases outside the gene matches: 4. The CDR3 DNA reads TGTGCCAGCAGTCTACTAGCGGGGGGAGGCACAGATACGCAGTATTTT. Translated: CASSLLAGGGTDTQYF.

The chain links TRBV30 to TRBJ2-7, with 7 nucleotides matching TRBD1. V was pared by 3 bases and J by 7 bases, with 6 bases of the junction left unmatched. This CDR3 has 12 amino acids. Germline CDR1 reads GTSNPN; CDR2 reads SVGIG (reference sequence). DNA for the CDR3: TGTGCCTGGAGGGCAGGGGGAAGAGAGCAGTACTTC. It encodes CAWRAGGREQYF.

The chain couples TRBV27 to TRBJ1-4; TRBD1 might be the D (6 bases). The CDR3 is 14 amino acids. Trimming took 5 bases from V and 5 from J, leaving 12 bases between them. The germline CDR1 and CDR2 sequences are MNHEY and SMNVEV (reference sequence). The CDR3 DNA sequence: TGTGCCAGCAGTAAACAGGGAGCGAATGAAAAACTGTTTTTT. It specifies CASSKQGANEKLFF.

In DNA form, the CDR3 reads TGCGCCAGCAGCTCCCTAAGCCCCCCCCCAGATACGCAGTATTTT. It encodes CASSSLSPPPDTQYF. This chain connects TRBV5-1 to TRBJ2-3; D uncertain. The V gene's germline CDR1 is SGHRS and CDR2 YFSETQ. The V end lost 3 bases, the J end lost 4 bases, and 15 bases lay between the germline ends. This CDR3 is built from 15 residues.

The rearrangement joins TRBV28 to TRBJ1-1; no definite D call. Germline V gene data show CDR1 as MDHEN and CDR2 as SYDVKM. V lost 3 bases to trimming and J lost 1 base, with 12 bases between them. The CDR3 has 15 residues. For the CDR3, the DNA is TGTGCCAGCAGTTTTTCAGCGTCCAGGAACACTGAAGCTTTCTTT. The encoded protein is CASSFSASRNTEAFF.

This chain uses TRBV27 with TRBJ2-2, with TRBD2 identical over 7 bases. The CDR3 extends over 16 amino acids. The germline V gene has CDR1 MNHEY and CDR2 SMNVEV (reference sequence). Trimming removed 3 bases from V and 2 bases from J; junction bases left unmatched: 6. For the CDR3, the DNA is TGTGCCAGCAGTTTCTCTAGCGGCTCAAACACCGGGGAGCTGTTTTTT. Translated, it gives CASSFSSGSNTGELFF.

For the CDR3, the DNA is TGTGCCAGTAGTATAGAATTCGGTTTTAATGAAAAACTGTTTTTT. This translates into CASSIEFGFNEKLFF. The J gene is TRBJ1-4, the V gene TRBV19; D ambiguous. The CDR3 is 15 amino acids. Germline V gene data show CDR1 as LNHDA and CDR2 as SQIVND (reference sequence). Trimming shortened V by 0 bases and J by 4 bases, and 9 bases separated the two germline ends. The variable domain in full, with the rest retrieved from reference TRBV19 and TRBJ1-4, is DGGITQSPKYLFRKEGQNVTLSCEQNLNHDAMYWYRQDPGQGLRLIYYSQIVNDFQKGDIAEGYSVSREKKESFPLTVTSAQKNPTAFYLCASSIEFGFNEKLFFGSGTQLSVL.

The chain employs TRBV10-2 and TRBJ2-5, with 10 bases that match TRBD1. The DNA matches TRBJ2-7 better at its end, which makes the J call doubtful. The CDR3 runs 15 residues. Per germline, CDR1 WSHSY and CDR2 SAAADI. CDR3 region: CASGPGQGGTYEQYF. CDR3 nucleotides: TGCGCCAGCGGGCCCGGACAGGGGGGTACCTACGAGCAGTACTTC.

J is TRBJ1-5 and V is TRBV6-6; D possibly corresponds to TRBD1 (6 bases). V was pared by 6 bases and J by 6 bases, with 12 bases between. Germline V gene lookup returns CDR1 MNHNY and CDR2 SVGAGI (reference sequence). This CDR3 region has 13 residues. CDR3 residues: CASRGHEGQPQHF. The CDR3 nucleotides read TGTGCCAGCAGGGGACACGAGGGTCAGCCCCAGCATTTT.

This clone was seen a handful of times. The chain employs TRBV9 and TRBJ2-7; 12 nucleotides agree with TRBD1. The germline CDR1 and CDR2 sequences are SGDLS and YYNGEE. V shed 0 bases and J 6 bases; nucleotides not matched to a gene: 7. This CDR3 is 16 amino acids long. CDR3 in DNA: TGTGCCAGCAGCGTAGGGCGGGACAGGGGGCACGGCGAGCAGTACTTC. This codes for CASSVGRDRGHGEQYF.

The chain uses TRBV12-5 and TRBJ1-5, with TRBD1 identical over 7 bases. The CDR3 is 15 residues long. The V and J ends lost 2 bases and 2 bases, in that order; junction bases with no gene match: 3. CDR1 and CDR2 from the germline V gene are LGHNT and FRNRAP. CDR3 protein: CASGLYTGGNQPQHF. The CDR3 bases are TGTGCTAGTGGTTTGTATACAGGGGGCAATCAGCCCCAGCATTTT.

The V and J genes are TRBV11-3 and TRBJ2-7, with TRBD2 matching over 9 bases. The germline V gene has CDR1 SGHNT and CDR2 YENEEA. J was trimmed by 2 bases and V by 1 base; bases with no gene match: 6. This CDR3 comprises 16 residues. The CDR3 DNA reads TGTGCCAGCAGCTTAGGCGGGGGGGCAGAGACCTACGAGCAGTACTTC. Residues: CASSLGGGAETYEQYF. The full variable domain, rest sourced from reference TRBV11-3 and TRBJ2-7, is EAGVVQSPRYKIIEKKQPVAFWCNPISGHNTLYWYLQNLGQGPELLIRYENEEAVDDSQLPKDRFSAERLKGVDSTLKIQPAELGDSAVYLCASSLGGGAETYEQYFGPGTRLTVT.

The J gene is TRBJ2-3, the V gene TRBV29-1; tentatively, D is TRBD1 (6 bases). V was clipped by 1 base and J by 5 bases, with 10 bases between them. Germline CDR1 and CDR2: SQVTM and ANQGSEA. The CDR3 is made up of 13 amino acids. Here the CDR3 DNA reads TGCAGCGTTGAAGCTGGACAGCGAGATACGCAGTATTTT. Amino acid sequence: CSVEAGQRDTQYF.

This clone was detected a few times. The chain recombines TRBV5-4 with TRBJ2-3; TRBD1 matches 9 bases. V lost 2 bases, J lost 5 bases, and 6 bases stayed unmatched. The germline gives CDR1 SGHNT, CDR2 YYREEE (reference sequence). The CDR3 extends over 15 amino acids. The CDR3 sequence: CASSLGTGRRDTQYF. The CDR3 coding sequence is TGTGCCAGCAGCTTAGGGACAGGGCGGAGAGATACGCAGTATTTT.

The V and J genes are TRBV6-6 and TRBJ2-1, with 9 bases identical to TRBD2. V lost 8 bases to trimming and J lost 6 bases; unmatched junction nucleotides: 2. CDR1 and CDR2 (germline): MNHNY, SVGAGI (reference sequence). The CDR3 is made up of 12 amino acids. This chain's CDR3 is CASAAGGNEQFF. As DNA, the CDR3 is TGTGCCAGCGCAGCGGGAGGCAATGAGCAGTTCTTC.

The chain links TRBV28 to TRBJ2-2; TRBD2 agrees at 11 bases. The germline gives CDR1 MDHEN, CDR2 SYDVKM. The J segment lost 4 bases and the V segment lost 7 bases, leaving 2 bases of the junction unmatched. CDR3 size: 14 residues. CDR3 in amino acids: CASKLAGVTGELFF. In DNA, the CDR3 is TGTGCCAGCAAACTAGCGGGGGTCACCGGGGAGCTGTTTTTT. Variable domain in full (rest from reference TRBV28 and TRBJ2-2): DVKVTQSSRYLVKRTGEKVFLECVQDMDHENMFWYRQDPGLGLRLIYFSYDVKMKEKGDIPEGYSVSREKKERFSLILESASTNQTSMYLCASKLAGVTGELFFGEGSRLTVL.

V is TRBV10-3 and J is TRBJ2-3; TRBD2 matches at 11 bases. The V gene's germline CDR1 is ENHRY and CDR2 SYGVKD. The CDR3 contains 16 residues. The ends lost 2 bases at V and 5 bases at J; junction bases unmatched: 6. The CDR3 DNA sequence: TGTGCCATCAGTGAGATAGGGCTAGCGGGAGGAGATACGCAGTATTTT. As protein: CAISEIGLAGGDTQYF.

This chain connects TRBV19 to TRBJ2-7; 8 nucleotides line up with TRBD1. V was clipped by 5 bases and J by 3 bases; unmatched bases: 21. The CDR3 sequence is 19 residues long. Germline assignment: CDR1 LNHDA and CDR2 SQIVND (reference sequence). CDR3 sequence reads: CASSRSARDRTSTRYEQYF. The CDR3, as DNA: TGTGCCAGTAGTCGATCCGCGAGGGACAGGACCTCAACTCGCTACGAGCAGTACTTC.

V and J are TRBV19 and TRBJ2-6; D perhaps matches TRBD2 (5 bases). Germline CDR1 LNHDA, CDR2 SQIVND (reference sequence). The CDR3 runs to 17 residues. Trimming shortened V by 5 bases and J by 0 bases, and 14 bases separated the two germline ends. Here the CDR3 reads CASSASKRVSGANVLTF. CDR3 nucleotide sequence: TGTGCCAGTAGTGCTAGCAAGAGGGTCTCTGGGGCCAACGTCCTGACTTTC.

The chain joins TRBV12-5 to TRBJ2-3; 11 nucleotides line up with TRBD2. This CDR3 has 14 residues. Looked up from germline, CDR1 is LGHNT and CDR2 is FRNRAP. After removal of 5 bases from V and 6 bases from J, the junction contained 4 bases not matched to a gene. CDR3 loop: CASGKGLAADTQYF. The DNA for the CDR3 is TGTGCTAGTGGTAAGGGACTAGCGGCGGATACGCAGTATTTT.

The chain couples TRBV27 to TRBJ1-1, with D possibly being TRBD1 (5 bases). This CDR3 has 15 residues. V lost 5 bases, J lost 0 bases, and 13 bases lay in between. Germline V gene lookup returns CDR1 MNHEY and CDR2 SMNVEV (reference sequence). CDR3 protein: CASSPSTQVNTEAFF. The CDR3 DNA reads as TGTGCCAGCAGTCCCTCCACACAGGTGAACACTGAAGCTTTCTTT.

The CDR3 loop reads CASSQRSGGFSGDTQYF. The DNA of the CDR3 is TGCGCCAGCAGCCAACGTAGCGGGGGATTTTCGGGTGATACGCAGTATTTT. The chain employs TRBV4-3 and TRBJ2-3; TRBD2 aligns across 9 bases. Germline lookup yields CDR1 LGHNA and CDR2 YSLEER. The CDR3 loop spans 17 amino acids. Trimming cost V 2 bases and J 6 bases; bases outside gene matches: 12.

V gene TRBV19 combines with J gene TRBJ2-7; tentatively, D is TRBD1 (6 bases). Germline CDR1 and CDR2: LNHDA and SQIVND (reference sequence). Trimming left V 8 bases short and J 6 bases short, with 20 bases between. This CDR3 spans 14 amino acids. The CDR3 nucleotides are TGTGCCAGTTCCCACGGAACAGGGTTGGGCGAGCAGTACTTC. Protein product: CASSHGTGLGEQYF.

The chain links TRBV13 to TRBJ1-6; the match to TRBD1 covers 11 bases. CDR3 length: 14 amino acids. Trimming at V came to 4 bases and at J to 9 bases, leaving 2 bases not matched to a gene. Germline V gene lookup returns CDR1 PRHDT and CDR2 FYEKMQ (reference sequence). DNA of the CDR3: TGTGCCAGCAGCTCCGGGACAGGGGGTTCACCCCTCCACTTT. Residues: CASSSGTGGSPLHF.

The chain has TRBV5-1 and TRBJ2-5; D unresolved. Between the trimmed V and J ends, which lost 0 bases and 3 bases, there was a span of 6 bases. This CDR3 is 13 amino acids long. Per germline, CDR1 SGHRS and CDR2 YFSETQ. CDR3 protein: CASSLGGEETQYF. The CDR3 region has the DNA TGCGCCAGCAGCTTGGGTGGAGAAGAGACCCAGTACTTC.